A single sample gave rise to the 29 T cell receptor beta chains below, sequenced in a study of cytomegalovirus exposure and HLA in healthy donors. Both 60 Vbeta primers and 13 Jbeta primers went into the PCR. Libraries were prepared by immunoSEQ multiplex PCR; TCRdb keeps only in-frame clonotypes and omits some of them. The repertoire holds 150,000 to 200,000 clones, around 80% seen once, with around 7.7% in the top ten. The specimen was PBMCs. The receptors shown here come from a woman in her thirties or forties in good health and CMV-seropositive.

The table lists this clone with a few counts. This rearrangement joins TRBV7-2 to TRBJ1-1, with 7 bases matching TRBD1. The CDR3 has 14 amino acids. Germline loops: CDR1 SGHTA, CDR2 FQGNSA. J gave up 5 bases and V 2 bases, and 5 bases lay outside the gene matches. The CDR3 spells CASSLPGGRTEAFF. Here the CDR3 DNA reads TGTGCCAGCAGCTTACCAGGGGGAAGGACTGAAGCTTTCTTT.

This chain uses TRBV5-8 with TRBJ2-1, with 7 positions matching TRBD1. V lost 1 base and J lost 1; bases outside the gene matches: 5. The CDR3 is 16 amino acids. From germline, CDR1 is SGHTS and CDR2 YDEGEE. CDR3 coding DNA: TGTGCCAGCAGCTTGTGGACAGGCCATTCCTACAATGAGCAGTTCTTC. It specifies CASSLWTGHSYNEQFF.

The chain uses TRBV5-1 and TRBJ2-2; 7 nucleotides line up with TRBD2. The CDR3 covers 18 residues. V shed 0 bases, J shed 0 bases, and the junction held 8 bases outside the gene matches. CDR1 and CDR2 from the germline V gene are SGHRS and YFSETQ. The CDR3 DNA reads as TGCGCCAGCAGCTTGGTTGGGGGGGGAAGCGCGAACACCGGGGAGCTGTTTTTT. Amino acids: CASSLVGGGSANTGELFF.

This clone was seen a single time. The chain couples TRBV18 to TRBJ2-7, with D tentatively TRBD2 (6 bases). This CDR3 has 15 residues. Trimming left V 2 bases short and J 6 bases short, with 17 bases between. CDR1 KGHSH and CDR2 LQKENI come from the germline V gene. The CDR3 reads CASSPDQGLGGEQYF. The CDR3, as DNA: TGTGCCAGCTCACCAGACCAGGGCTTGGGGGGCGAGCAGTACTTC.

This rearrangement joins TRBV2 to TRBJ2-1, with 12 bases identical to TRBD2. This CDR3 is built from 15 residues. Germline CDR1 is SNHLY and CDR2 is FYNNEI. Trimming took 4 bases from V and 9 from J; bases not matched to a gene: 7. The CDR3 region has the DNA TGTGCCAGCAGTGTGACTAGCGGGAGTGAAGGTGAGCAGTTCTTC. This encodes CASSVTSGSEGEQFF.

In its sample, this clone was seen once. V usage is TRBV30 and J usage is TRBJ2-7, with D maybe TRBD2 (6 bases). Germline CDR1 GTSNPN, CDR2 SVGIG (reference sequence). The CDR3 loop spans 13 amino acids. The V and J ends lost 2 bases and 0 bases respectively, with 8 bases between them. The CDR3: CAWSRGSSYEQYF. The CDR3, as DNA: TGTGCCTGGAGTCGGGGGAGCTCCTACGAGCAGTACTTC.

Only a few counts were recorded for this clone. This rearrangement joins TRBV19 to TRBJ2-7, with 10 nucleotides matching TRBD1. J was trimmed by 6 bases and V by 4 bases; bases with no gene match: 3. The germline CDR1 and CDR2 sequences are LNHDA and SQIVND (reference sequence). The CDR3 is 13 amino acids. The CDR3 coding sequence is TGTGCCAGTAGTACCGGGACAGGGGTCGAGCAGTACTTC. This translates into CASSTGTGVEQYF.

V is TRBV2 and J is TRBJ2-7; weak D call: TRBD2 (7 bases). In germline, CDR1 is SNHLY, CDR2 FYNNEI. This CDR3 comprises 15 residues. The V end was cut by 0 bases, the J end by 8 bases, with 17 bases between. In nucleotides, the CDR3 is TGTGCCAGCAGTGAAGCGGGAGGGGGGCGCATGCAGCAGTACTTC. This encodes CASSEAGGGRMQQYF. The whole variable domain, remainder taken from reference TRBV2 and TRBJ2-7, is EPEVTQTPSHQVTQMGQEVILRCVPISNHLYFYWYRQILGQKVEFLVSFYNNEISEKSEIFDDQFSVERPDGSNFTLKIRSTKLEDSAMYFCASSEAGGGRMQQYFGPGTRLTVT.

V usage is TRBV2 and J usage is TRBJ1-2, with D tentatively TRBD1 (5 bases). In germline, CDR1 is SNHLY, CDR2 FYNNEI. V was pared by 6 bases and J by 1 base, with 36 bases between. This CDR3 spans 22 amino acids. The CDR3 reads CASSEPRDGDSLPTASNYGYTF. CDR3 DNA: TGTGCCAGCAGCGAACCCCGAGACGGCGACAGTCTTCCAACGGCGAGTAACTATGGCTACACCTTC.

This clone was found once. The chain couples TRBV5-1 to TRBJ2-5; D gene ambiguous. Germline values: CDR1 SGHRS, CDR2 YFSETQ. Trimming removed 0 bases at V and 5 bases at J, with 8 bases between. This CDR3 is 13 amino acids long. DNA for the CDR3: TGCGCCAGCAGCTTGGCTAGTGAGGAGACCCAGTACTTC. As protein: CASSLASEETQYF.

CDR3 nucleotide sequence: TGTGCCAGCAGTGGCTCAGGAGGTCAGCCCCAGCATTTT. Protein: CASSGSGGQPQHF. The chain is built from TRBV2 and TRBJ1-5; no clear D gene. Germline V lookup: CDR1 SNHLY, CDR2 FYNNEI. V dropped 4 bases and J dropped 6 bases, with 10 bases sitting between them. This CDR3 is 13 amino acids long.

The chain carries TRBV5-1 and TRBJ2-7; 7 bases are shared with TRBD1. CDR1 SGHRS and CDR2 YFSETQ come from the germline V gene. V was pared by 4 bases and J by 4 bases, with 8 bases of the junction left unmatched. This CDR3 region has 14 residues. The DNA of the CDR3 is TGCGCCAGCAGCCTAGGGGACAGTGTTTACGAGCAGTACTTC. This sequence encodes CASSLGDSVYEQYF.

This clone occurred once. The rearrangement joins TRBV11-2 to TRBJ2-1, with 9 nucleotides matching TRBD2. J was trimmed by 2 bases and V by 5 bases; bases with no gene match: 7. Germline V gives CDR1 SGHAT, CDR2 FQNNGV. The CDR3 has 16 amino acids. The CDR3 loop is CASSVGTSRTYNEQFF. The CDR3 DNA is TGTGCCAGCAGCGTTGGGACTAGCCGCACCTACAATGAGCAGTTCTTC.

This clone occurred once. J is TRBJ2-7 and V is TRBV27; TRBD2 agrees at 8 bases. There are 15 residues in the CDR3. Germline-derived CDR1 and CDR2 are MNHEY and SMNVEV (reference sequence). The junction had 9 bases not matched to a gene; V was cut back by 6 bases and J by 2 bases. CDR3 in DNA: TGTGCCAGCAGCCATGGGAGAGCGGGAGCCTACGAGCAGTACTTC. It is translated as CASSHGRAGAYEQYF.

V and J are TRBV27 and TRBJ2-7, with TRBD1 matching over 9 bases. Germline-derived CDR1 and CDR2 are MNHEY and SMNVEV (reference sequence). With V trimmed by 4 bases and J by 4 bases, 2 bases remained unmatched. The CDR3 is made up of 13 amino acids. Here the CDR3 DNA reads TGTGCCAGCAGTTGGGGACAGGGATACGAGCAGTACTTC. The encoded protein is CASSWGQGYEQYF.

This clone came up once. This chain uses TRBV6-5 with TRBJ2-1, with 9 bases that match TRBD2. This CDR3 spans 14 amino acids. Germline values: CDR1 MNHEY, CDR2 SVGAGI. After removal of 2 bases from V and 8 bases from J, the junction contained 4 bases not matched to a gene. The CDR3 sequence is CASSYLSSGDEQFF. CDR3 DNA sequence: TGTGCCAGCAGTTACCTCTCTAGCGGGGATGAGCAGTTCTTC.

This chain uses TRBV4-2 with TRBJ2-1; tentatively, D is TRBD2 (5 bases). V was shortened by 1 base and J by 1 base, with 17 bases between the two germline ends. In germline, CDR1 is LGHNA, CDR2 YNFKEQ. The CDR3 is 18 amino acids. This CDR3 reads CASSQVVGGGDSYNEQFF. CDR3 in DNA: TGTGCCAGCAGCCAAGTCGTTGGAGGCGGAGATTCCTACAATGAGCAGTTCTTC.

This sequence joins TRBV6-5 and TRBJ2-6; D is possibly TRBD2 (5 bases). The CDR3 covers 15 residues. V was clipped by 5 bases and J by 2 bases, with 10 bases between them. Germline CDR1 and CDR2: MNHEY and SVGAGI. CDR3 protein: CASSLPRAGANVLTF. The DNA for the CDR3 is TGTGCCAGCAGTCTACCGAGGGCTGGGGCCAACGTCCTGACTTTC.

This clone was detected only once. The chain is built from TRBV15 and TRBJ2-7; D gene uncertain. Looked up from germline, CDR1 is LNHNV and CDR2 is YYDKDF (reference sequence). This CDR3 is built from 14 residues. With 0 bases removed from V and 7 bases from J, the gap between germline ends came to 13 bases. CDR3 bases: TGTGCCACCAGCAGAGAAAGGTGGCAGGTTGAGCAGTACTTC. Translating gives CATSRERWQVEQYF.

V and J are TRBV2 and TRBJ2-7; D is possibly TRBD1 (5 bases). Trimming shortened V by 8 bases and J by 2 bases, and 10 bases separated the two germline ends. Germline V gene lookup returns CDR1 SNHLY and CDR2 FYNNEI. The CDR3 totals 12 residues. CDR3 protein: CASQQGPYEQYF. CDR3 DNA: TGTGCCAGCCAGCAGGGCCCCTACGAGCAGTACTTC. Using reference TRBV2 and TRBJ2-7 for the parts outside the CDR3, the full variable domain is EPEVTQTPSHQVTQMGQEVILRCVPISNHLYFYWYRQILGQKVEFLVSFYNNEISEKSEIFDDQFSVERPDGSNFTLKIRSTKLEDSAMYFCASQQGPYEQYFGPGTRLTVT.

The genes are TRBV2 and TRBJ1-4; no clear D. The CDR3 runs to 14 residues. V lost 5 bases and J 8 bases, leaving 15 bases between the germline ends. Germline V gene lookup returns CDR1 SNHLY and CDR2 FYNNEI. The DNA of the CDR3 is TGTGCCAGCAGTTCGGGAGATTCAGGCGAAAAACTGTTTTTT. Translation gives CASSSGDSGEKLFF.

The chain joins TRBV28 to TRBJ2-5, with D tentatively TRBD1 (6 bases). CDR3 length: 17 amino acids. Germline-derived CDR1 and CDR2 are MDHEN and SYDVKM. The V gene lost 5 bases and the J gene lost 5 bases, with 24 bases spanning the gap. The DNA for the CDR3 is TGTGCCAGCAGTACACAGACAGGTCGGAGCGCGATTGAGACCCAGTACTTC. Translation: CASSTQTGRSAIETQYF.

This clone was observed once. V usage is TRBV30 and J usage is TRBJ1-2; no clear D. This CDR3 is 14 amino acids long. Per the germline V gene, CDR1 is GTSNPN and CDR2 is SVGIG (reference sequence). V lost 4 bases and J lost 4, with 16 bases in between. CDR3 residues: CAWTRSWEPYGYTF. The CDR3 DNA reads as TGTGCCTGGACCCGATCCTGGGAGCCCTATGGCTACACCTTC.

The J gene is TRBJ1-6, the V gene TRBV7-8; D unresolved. Trimming left V 4 bases short and J 5 bases short, with 12 bases between. The CDR3 loop spans 15 amino acids. Germline V gene data show CDR1 as SGHVS and CDR2 as FQNEAQ. CDR3 coding DNA: TGTGCCAGCAGCTCCCTAGACGGAGATAATTCACCCCTCCACTTT. Translated, it gives CASSSLDGDNSPLHF. The variable domain in full, completed from reference TRBV7-8 and TRBJ1-6, reads GAGVSQSPRYKVAKRGQDVALRCDPISGHVSLFWYQQALGQGPEFLTYFQNEAQLDKSGLPSDRFFAERPEGSVSTLKIQRTQQEDSAVYLCASSSLDGDNSPLHFGNGTRLTVT.

This clone was observed a handful of times. This CDR3 reads CASSFNRGTEAFF. The CDR3 DNA sequence: TGTGCCAGCAGCTTTAATCGGGGCACTGAAGCTTTCTTT. The chain employs TRBV5-8 and TRBJ1-1; D ambiguous. Germline values: CDR1 SGHTS, CDR2 YDEGEE. V was trimmed by 2 bases and J by 4 bases, leaving 9 bases between them. The CDR3 is 13 amino acids.

On this clone itself: The sample contains more than one DNA sequence encoding this CDR3. J is TRBJ2-5 and V is TRBV5-1, with no clear D. V lost 4 bases to trimming and J lost 2 bases, with 3 bases between them. CDR3 size: 11 residues. Germline CDR1 is SGHRS and CDR2 is YFSETQ. The CDR3 bases are TGCGCCAGCAGCCTGCAAGAGACCCAGTACTTC. As protein: CASSLQETQYF.

The V gene is TRBV4-2, the J gene TRBJ2-1, with D tentatively TRBD1 (5 bases). CDR3 length: 16 amino acids. Looked up from germline, CDR1 is LGHNA and CDR2 is YNFKEQ. V was pared by 1 base and J by 2 bases, with 12 bases between. CDR3 amino acids: CASSQVGDNTYNEQFF. The CDR3, as DNA: TGTGCCAGCAGCCAAGTAGGGGATAACACCTACAATGAGCAGTTCTTC.

The chain links TRBV10-1 to TRBJ2-5; tentatively, D is TRBD2 (6 bases). This CDR3 is 14 amino acids long. V was clipped by 9 bases and J by 1 base, with 15 bases between them. The germline CDR1 and CDR2 sequences are WNHNN and SYGVQD (reference sequence). The CDR3 here is CARQVGTSQETQYF. The CDR3 region has the DNA TGCGCCAGGCAAGTTGGGACTTCCCAAGAGACCCAGTACTTC.

CDR3 nucleotide sequence: TGTGCCAGCAGCTTGCCCGGGACAAAGAACACTGAAGCTTTCTTT. Protein: CASSLPGTKNTEAFF. The chain employs TRBV5-4 and TRBJ1-1; possibly TRBD1 for D (6 bases). The CDR3 extends over 15 amino acids. Germline V CDR1 and CDR2: SGHNT, YYREEE (reference sequence). V shed 1 base and J shed 1 base, with 11 bases lying between them.